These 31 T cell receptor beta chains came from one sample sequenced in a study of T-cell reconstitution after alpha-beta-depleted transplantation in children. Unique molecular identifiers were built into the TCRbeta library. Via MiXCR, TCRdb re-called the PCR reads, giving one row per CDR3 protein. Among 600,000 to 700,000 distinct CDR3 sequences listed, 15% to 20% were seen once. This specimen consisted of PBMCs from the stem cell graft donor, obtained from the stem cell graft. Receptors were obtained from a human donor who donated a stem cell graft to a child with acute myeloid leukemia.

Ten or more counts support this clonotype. In DNA, the CDR3 is TGTGCCACCAGCAGAGGAGGAGTGAACACTGAAGCTTTCTTT. Amino acid sequence: CATSRGGVNTEAFF. The chain couples TRBV15 to TRBJ1-1; D unclear. This CDR3 is 14 amino acids long. CDR1 is LNHNV and CDR2 is YYDKDF in the germline V gene (reference sequence). Trimming took 1 base from V and 0 from J, leaving 6 bases between them.

The CDR3 here is CASSVATHSNTEAFF. The CDR3 DNA follows: TGCGCCAGCAGCGTCGCGACCCATTCGAACACTGAAGCTTTCTTT. This chain links TRBV10-2 with TRBJ1-1; D call uncertain. The CDR3 runs 15 residues. Germline CDR1 is WSHSY and CDR2 is SAAADI. V dropped 6 bases and J dropped 1 base, with 15 bases sitting between them.

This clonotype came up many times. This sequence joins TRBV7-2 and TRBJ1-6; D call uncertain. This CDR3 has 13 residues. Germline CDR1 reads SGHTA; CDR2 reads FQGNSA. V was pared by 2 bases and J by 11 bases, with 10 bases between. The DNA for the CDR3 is TGTGCCAGCAGCTTATCCGGACCGACACCCCTCCACTTT. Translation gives CASSLSGPTPLHF.

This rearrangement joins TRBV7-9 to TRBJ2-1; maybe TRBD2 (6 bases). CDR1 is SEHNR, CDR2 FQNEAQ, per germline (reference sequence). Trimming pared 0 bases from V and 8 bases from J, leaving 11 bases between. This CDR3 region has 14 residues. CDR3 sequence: CASSLAGGGDEQFF. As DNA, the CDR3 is TGTGCCAGCAGCTTAGCGGGCGGCGGGGATGAGCAGTTCTTC.

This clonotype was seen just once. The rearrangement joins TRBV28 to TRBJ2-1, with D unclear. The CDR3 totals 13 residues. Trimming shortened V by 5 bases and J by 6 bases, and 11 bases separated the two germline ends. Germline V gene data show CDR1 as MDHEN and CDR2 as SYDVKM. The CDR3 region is CASSPRPSNEQFF. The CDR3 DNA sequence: TGTGCCAGCAGTCCCCGACCTTCCAATGAGCAGTTCTTC.

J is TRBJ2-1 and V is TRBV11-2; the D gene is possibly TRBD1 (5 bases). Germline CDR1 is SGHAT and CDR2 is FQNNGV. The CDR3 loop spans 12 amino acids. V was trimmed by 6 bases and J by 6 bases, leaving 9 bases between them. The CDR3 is CASRSTGNEQFF. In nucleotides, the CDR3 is TGTGCCAGCAGGTCCACAGGCAATGAGCAGTTCTTC.

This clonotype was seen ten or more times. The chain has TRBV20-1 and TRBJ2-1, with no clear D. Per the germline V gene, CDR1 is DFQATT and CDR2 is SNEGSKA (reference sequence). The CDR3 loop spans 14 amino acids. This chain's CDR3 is CSARRAGSYNEQFF. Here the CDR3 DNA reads TGCAGCGCAAGACGAGCAGGCTCCTACAATGAGCAGTTCTTC.

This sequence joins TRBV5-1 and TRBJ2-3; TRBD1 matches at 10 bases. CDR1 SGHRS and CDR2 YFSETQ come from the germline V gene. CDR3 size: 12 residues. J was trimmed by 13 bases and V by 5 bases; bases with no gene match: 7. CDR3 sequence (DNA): TGCGCCAGCAGACACGGGACAGGGGAGAAGTATTTT. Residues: CASRHGTGEKYF.

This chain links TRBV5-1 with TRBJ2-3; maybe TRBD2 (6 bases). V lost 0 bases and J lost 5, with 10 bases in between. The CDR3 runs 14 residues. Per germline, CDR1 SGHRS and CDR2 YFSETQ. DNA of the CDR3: TGCGCCAGCAGCTTGGGACGGGGGAGAGATACGCAGTATTTT. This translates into CASSLGRGRDTQYF.

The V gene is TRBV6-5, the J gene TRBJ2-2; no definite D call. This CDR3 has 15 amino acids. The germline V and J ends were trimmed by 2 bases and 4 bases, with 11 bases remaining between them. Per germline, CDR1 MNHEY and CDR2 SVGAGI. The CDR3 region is CASSYRARTTGELFF. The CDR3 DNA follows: TGTGCCAGCAGTTACAGGGCACGAACCACCGGGGAGCTGTTTTTT.

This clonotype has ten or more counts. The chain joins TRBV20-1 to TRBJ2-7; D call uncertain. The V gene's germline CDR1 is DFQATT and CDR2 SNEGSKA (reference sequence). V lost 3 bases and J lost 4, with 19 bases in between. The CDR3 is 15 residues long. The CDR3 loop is CSASAGTIPPYEQYV. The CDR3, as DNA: TGCAGTGCTAGTGCAGGTACAATCCCCCCATACGAGCAGTACGTC.

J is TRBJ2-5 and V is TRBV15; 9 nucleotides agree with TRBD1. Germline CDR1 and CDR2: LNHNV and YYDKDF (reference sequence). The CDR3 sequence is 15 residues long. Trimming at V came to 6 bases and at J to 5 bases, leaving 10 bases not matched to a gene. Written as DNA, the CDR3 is TGTGCCACCAGATCTCGTACAGGGGGCCGGGAGACCCAGTACTTC. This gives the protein CATRSRTGGRETQYF. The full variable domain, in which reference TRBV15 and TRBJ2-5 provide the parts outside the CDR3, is DAMVIQNPRYQVTQFGKPVTLSCSQTLNHNVMYWYQQKSSQAPKLLFHYYDKDFNNEADTPDNFQSRRPNTSFCFLDIRSPGLGDTAMYLCATRSRTGGRETQYFGPGTRLLVL.

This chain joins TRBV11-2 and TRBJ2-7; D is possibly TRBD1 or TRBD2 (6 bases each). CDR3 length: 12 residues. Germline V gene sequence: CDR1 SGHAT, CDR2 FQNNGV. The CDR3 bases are TGTGACAGCAGCTTAGGGGGGAACGAGCAGTACGTC. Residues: CDSSLGGNEQYV.

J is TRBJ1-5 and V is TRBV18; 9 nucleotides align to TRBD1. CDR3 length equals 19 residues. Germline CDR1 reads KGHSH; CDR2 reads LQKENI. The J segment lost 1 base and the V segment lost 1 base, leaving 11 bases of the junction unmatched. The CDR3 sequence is CASSPLRTGAEGSNQPQHF. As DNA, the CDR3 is TGTGCCAGCTCACCACTTCGGACAGGGGCTGAGGGGAGCAATCAGCCCCAGCATTTT.

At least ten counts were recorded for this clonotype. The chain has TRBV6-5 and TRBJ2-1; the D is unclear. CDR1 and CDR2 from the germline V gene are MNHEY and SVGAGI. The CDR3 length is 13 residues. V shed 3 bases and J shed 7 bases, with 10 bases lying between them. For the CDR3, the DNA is TGTGCCAGCAGTTATACCGGCACAAATGAGCAGTTCTTC. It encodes CASSYTGTNEQFF.

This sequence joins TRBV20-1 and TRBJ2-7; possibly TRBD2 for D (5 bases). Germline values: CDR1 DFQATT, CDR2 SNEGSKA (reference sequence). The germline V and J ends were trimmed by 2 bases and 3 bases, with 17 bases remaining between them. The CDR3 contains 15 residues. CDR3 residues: CSARLPGVRSYEQYF. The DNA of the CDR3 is TGCAGTGCTAGATTACCCGGGGTAAGGAGCTACGAGCAGTACTTC.

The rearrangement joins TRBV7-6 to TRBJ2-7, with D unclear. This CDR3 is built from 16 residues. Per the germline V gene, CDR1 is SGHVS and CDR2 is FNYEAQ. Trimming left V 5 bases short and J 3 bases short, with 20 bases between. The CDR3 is CASSAQTSRCGYEQYV. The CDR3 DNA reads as TGTGCCAGCAGCGCACAGACCTCCCGATGTGGCTACGAGCAGTACGTC.

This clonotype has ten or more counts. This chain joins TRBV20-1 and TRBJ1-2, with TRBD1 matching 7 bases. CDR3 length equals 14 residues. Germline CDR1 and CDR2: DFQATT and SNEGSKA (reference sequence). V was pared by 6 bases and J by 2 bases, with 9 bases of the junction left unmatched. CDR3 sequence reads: CSATRGVTNYGYTF. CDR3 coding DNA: TGCAGTGCCACCAGGGGGGTTACGAACTATGGCTACACCTTC.

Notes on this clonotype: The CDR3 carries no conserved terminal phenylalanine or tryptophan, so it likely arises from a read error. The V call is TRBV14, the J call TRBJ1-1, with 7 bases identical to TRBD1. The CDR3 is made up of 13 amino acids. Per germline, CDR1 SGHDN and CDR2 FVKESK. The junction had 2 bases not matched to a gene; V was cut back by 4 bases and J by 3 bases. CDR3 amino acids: CASSRQGYTEAFL. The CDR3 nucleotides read TGTGCCAGCAGCCGACAGGGTTACACTGAAGCTTTCCTT.

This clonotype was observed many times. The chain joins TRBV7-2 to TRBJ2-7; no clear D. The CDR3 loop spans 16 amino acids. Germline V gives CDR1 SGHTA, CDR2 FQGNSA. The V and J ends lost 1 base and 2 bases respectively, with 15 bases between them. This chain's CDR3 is CASSLETNRWTYEQYF. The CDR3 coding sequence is TGTGCCAGCAGCTTAGAAACGAACCGATGGACCTACGAGCAGTACTTC.

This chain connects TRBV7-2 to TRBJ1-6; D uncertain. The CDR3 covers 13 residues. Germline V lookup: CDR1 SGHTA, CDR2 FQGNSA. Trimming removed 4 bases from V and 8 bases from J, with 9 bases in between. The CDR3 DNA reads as TGTGCCAGCAGCTCCCGTATGGATTCACCCCTCCACTTT. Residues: CASSSRMDSPLHF. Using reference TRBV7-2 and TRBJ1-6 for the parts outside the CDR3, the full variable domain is GAGVSQSPSNKVTEKGKDVELRCDPISGHTALYWYRQSLGQGLEFLIYFQGNSAPDKSGLPSDRFSAERTGGSVSTLTIQRTQQEDSAVYLCASSSRMDSPLHFGNGTRLTVT.

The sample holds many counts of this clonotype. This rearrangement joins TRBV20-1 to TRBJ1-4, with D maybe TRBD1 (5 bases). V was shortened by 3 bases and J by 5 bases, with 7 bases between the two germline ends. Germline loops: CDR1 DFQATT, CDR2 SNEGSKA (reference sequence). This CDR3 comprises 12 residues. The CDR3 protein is CSASGGNEKLFF. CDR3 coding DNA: TGCAGTGCTAGCGGGGGGAATGAAAAACTGTTTTTT.

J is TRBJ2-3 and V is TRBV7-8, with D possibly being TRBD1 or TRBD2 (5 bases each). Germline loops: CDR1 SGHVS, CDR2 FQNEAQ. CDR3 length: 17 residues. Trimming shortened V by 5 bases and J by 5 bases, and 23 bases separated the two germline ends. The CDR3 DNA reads TGTGCCAGCAGCCCTTCGTTTAAGAGGGGCGGAGGAGATACGCAGTATTTT. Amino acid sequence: CASSPSFKRGGGDTQYF.

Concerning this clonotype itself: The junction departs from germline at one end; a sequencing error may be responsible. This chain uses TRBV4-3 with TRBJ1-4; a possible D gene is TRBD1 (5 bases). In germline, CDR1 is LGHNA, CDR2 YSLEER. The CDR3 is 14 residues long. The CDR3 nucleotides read TGCGCCAGCAGCCCGGGACGCCGTAATGATAAACTGTTTTTT. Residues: CASSPGRRNDKLFF.

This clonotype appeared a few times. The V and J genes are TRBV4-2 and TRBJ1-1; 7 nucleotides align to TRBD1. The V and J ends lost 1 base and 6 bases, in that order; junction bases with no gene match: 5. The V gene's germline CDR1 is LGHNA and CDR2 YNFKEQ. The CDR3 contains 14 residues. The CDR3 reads CASSQVHRGAEAFF. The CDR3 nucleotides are TGTGCCAGCAGCCAAGTTCACAGGGGCGCTGAAGCTTTCTTT.

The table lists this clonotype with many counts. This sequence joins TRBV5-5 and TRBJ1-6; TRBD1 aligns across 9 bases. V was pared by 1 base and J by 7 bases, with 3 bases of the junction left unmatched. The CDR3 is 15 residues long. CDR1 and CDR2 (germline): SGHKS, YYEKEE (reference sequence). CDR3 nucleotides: TGTGCCAGCAGCTTGACTACAGGGGGCAATTCACCCCTCCACTTT. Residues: CASSLTTGGNSPLHF.

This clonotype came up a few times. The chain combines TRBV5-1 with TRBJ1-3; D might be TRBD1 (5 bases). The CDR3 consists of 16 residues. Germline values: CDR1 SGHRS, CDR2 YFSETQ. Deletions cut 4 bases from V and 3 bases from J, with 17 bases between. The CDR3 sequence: CASSPSETAIGNTIYF. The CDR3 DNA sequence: TGCGCCAGCAGCCCTTCAGAGACAGCGATTGGAAACACCATATATTTT.

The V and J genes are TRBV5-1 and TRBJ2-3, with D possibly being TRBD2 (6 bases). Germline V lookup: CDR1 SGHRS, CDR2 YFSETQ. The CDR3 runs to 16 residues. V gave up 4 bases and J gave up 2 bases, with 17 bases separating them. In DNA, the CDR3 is TGCGCCAGCAGCCCCTTGACTAGTTTTTTCACAGATACGCAGTATTTT. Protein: CASSPLTSFFTDTQYF.

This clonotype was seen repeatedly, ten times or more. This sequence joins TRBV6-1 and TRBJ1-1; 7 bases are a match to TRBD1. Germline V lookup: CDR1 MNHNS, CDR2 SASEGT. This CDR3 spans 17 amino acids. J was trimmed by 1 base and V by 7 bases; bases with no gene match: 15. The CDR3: CASTLRQGSMGNTEAFF. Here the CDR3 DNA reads TGTGCCAGCACCCTAAGACAGGGTTCTATGGGGAACACTGAAGCTTTCTTT.

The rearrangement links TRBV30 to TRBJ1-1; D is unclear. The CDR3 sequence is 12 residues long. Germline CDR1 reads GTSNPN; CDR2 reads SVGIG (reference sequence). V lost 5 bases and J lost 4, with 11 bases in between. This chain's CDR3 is CAWEGSFTEAFF. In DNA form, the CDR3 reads TGTGCCTGGGAGGGAAGTTTCACTGAAGCTTTCTTT.

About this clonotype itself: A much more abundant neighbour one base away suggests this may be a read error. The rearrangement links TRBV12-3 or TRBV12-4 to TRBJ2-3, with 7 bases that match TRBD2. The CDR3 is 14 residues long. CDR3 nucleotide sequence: TGTGCCAGCAGTTTGGGGACTACGAGAGATAGGCAGTATTTT. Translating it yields CASSLGTTRDRQYF.